This entry lists 28 T cell receptor beta chains sequenced from one sample in a study of cytomegalovirus exposure and HLA in healthy donors. The study ran its PCR with 60 Vbeta and 13 Jbeta primers. Profiled with immunoSEQ multiplex PCR; TCRdb holds only in-frame clones, not every one. This sample's table reports 96,000 or so clones. The sequencing sample was made of PBMCs. The receptor source for this set is a woman aged 25 to 39 in good health and CMV-seronegative.

The chain has TRBV6-6 and TRBJ2-5, with 9 bases lining up with TRBD2. The assigned J gene may be wrong: the sequence end matches TRBJ2-7 better. The CDR3 covers 15 residues. From germline, CDR1 is MNHNY and CDR2 SVGAGI (reference sequence). The CDR3 loop is CASSYSRGGQYEQYF. CDR3 nucleotides: TGTGCCAGCAGTTACTCGCGGGGGGGGCAATACGAGCAGTACTTC.

This chain uses TRBV11-3 with TRBJ2-1; D is ambiguous. Between the trimmed V and J ends, which lost 1 base and 4 bases, there was a span of 5 bases. The CDR3 contains 13 residues. Per germline, CDR1 SGHNT and CDR2 YENEEA. The CDR3 sequence is CASSLGGYNEQFF. The CDR3 DNA sequence: TGTGCCAGCAGCTTAGGAGGATACAATGAGCAGTTCTTC.

The V gene is TRBV9, the J gene TRBJ2-1, with TRBD2 identical over 12 bases. The CDR3 extends over 16 amino acids. The germline CDR1 and CDR2 sequences are SGDLS and YYNGEE. V lost 6 bases and J lost 5; bases outside the gene matches: 9. The CDR3 sequence: CASTRPRTSGNNEQFF. The CDR3 nucleotides are TGTGCCAGCACCCGCCCCCGGACTAGCGGGAACAATGAGCAGTTCTTC.

This chain uses TRBV9 with TRBJ2-7; 9 bases are a match to TRBD2. The ends lost 0 bases at V and 6 bases at J; junction bases unmatched: 7. In germline, CDR1 is SGDLS, CDR2 YYNGEE. This CDR3 is 15 amino acids long. The CDR3 sequence: CASSVEGTSWGEQYF. The CDR3, as DNA: TGTGCCAGCAGCGTAGAAGGGACTAGCTGGGGCGAGCAGTACTTC.

The chain recombines TRBV27 with TRBJ2-5, with D tentatively TRBD1 (6 bases). V was clipped by 1 base and J by 5 bases, with 14 bases between them. CDR1 is MNHEY and CDR2 is SMNVEV in the germline V gene (reference sequence). This CDR3 has 15 amino acids. CDR3 bases: TGTGCCAGCAGTTTATTTGGGGACATATGGGAGACCCAGTACTTC. Protein product: CASSLFGDIWETQYF.

V is TRBV9 and J is TRBJ1-2; D not resolved. The CDR3 is 13 amino acids. V was trimmed by 0 bases and J by 8 bases, leaving 11 bases between them. Germline CDR1 and CDR2: SGDLS and YYNGEE. In nucleotides, the CDR3 is TGTGCCAGCAGCGTAGGAGGCAGTCAGGGCTACACCTTC. It encodes CASSVGGSQGYTF.

The rearrangement joins TRBV2 to TRBJ1-1, with D possibly TRBD1 on 6 matching bases. The CDR3 runs 16 residues. V lost 4 bases, J lost 1 base, and 16 bases lay in between. Germline V gene sequence: CDR1 SNHLY, CDR2 FYNNEI. CDR3 bases: TGTGCCAGCAGTGTGGTCACCGGGACAACGAACACTGAAGCTTTCTTT. Encoded protein: CASSVVTGTTNTEAFF.

V gene TRBV7-2 combines with J gene TRBJ2-7, with 8 bases identical to TRBD2. Germline CDR1 and CDR2: SGHTA and FQGNSA. V gave up 3 bases and J gave up 0 bases; unmatched junction bases: 7. The CDR3 is 16 amino acids. The CDR3 sequence is CASSFPLSGSSYEQYF. The CDR3 coding sequence is TGTGCCAGCAGCTTCCCCCTGAGCGGGAGCTCCTACGAGCAGTACTTC.

The chain joins TRBV5-1 to TRBJ2-5, with D uncertain. Germline values: CDR1 SGHRS, CDR2 YFSETQ. The CDR3 is 15 residues long. The V gene lost 0 bases and the J gene lost 0 bases, with 9 bases spanning the gap. CDR3: CASSLASYYQETQYF. DNA of the CDR3: TGCGCCAGCAGCTTGGCCTCGTACTACCAAGAGACCCAGTACTTC.

The chain links TRBV7-3 to TRBJ2-3; weak D call: TRBD1 (6 bases). The CDR3 has 14 amino acids. The germline CDR1 and CDR2 sequences are SGHTA and FQGTGA. With 5 bases removed from V and 4 bases from J, the gap between germline ends came to 13 bases. The CDR3 here is CASSPDSVADTQYF. Written as DNA, the CDR3 is TGTGCCAGCAGCCCGGACAGTGTAGCAGATACGCAGTATTTT.

The chain uses TRBV27 and TRBJ2-5; 7 bases agree with TRBD2. The CDR3 is 14 amino acids. CDR1 is MNHEY and CDR2 is SMNVEV in the germline V gene (reference sequence). Trimming at V came to 5 bases and at J to 2 bases, leaving 5 bases not matched to a gene. CDR3 region: CASSPREGQETQYF. CDR3 coding DNA: TGTGCCAGCAGTCCGAGGGAGGGACAAGAGACCCAGTACTTC.

A word on this clone: At one of its ends the junction is not consistent with the germline gene, which may arise from a read error. The chain employs TRBV7-8 and TRBJ1-4, with 8 bases lining up with TRBD1. The CDR3 has 16 amino acids. Germline V lookup: CDR1 SGHVS, CDR2 FQNEAQ. CDR3 sequence reads: CASSWGTGGKGEELFF. The CDR3 DNA reads TGTGCCAGCAGCTGGGGGACAGGCGGGAAGGGTGAAGAACTGTTTTTT.

This sequence joins TRBV7-9 and TRBJ1-4, with D unresolved. The CDR3 extends over 16 amino acids. V was pared by 5 bases and J by 6 bases, with 19 bases between. CDR1 and CDR2 (germline): SEHNR, FQNEAQ (reference sequence). Here the CDR3 DNA reads TGTGCCAGCAGCCCGCTCGGAGGGCGGCGGGATGAAAAACTGTTTTTT. This translates into CASSPLGGRRDEKLFF. Supplemented by reference TRBV7-9 and TRBJ1-4, the full variable domain reads DTGVSQNPRHKITKRGQNVTFRCDPISEHNRLYWYRQTLGQGPEFLTYFQNEAQLEKSRLLSDRFSAERPKGSFSTLEIQRTEQGDSAMYLCASSPLGGRRDEKLFFGSGTQLSVL.

The chain employs TRBV6-4 and TRBJ2-1, with 10 bases matching TRBD1. Losses at the gene ends were 2 bases for V and 2 bases for J; bases not matched to a gene: 0. Germline assignment: CDR1 MRHNA and CDR2 SNTAGT. The CDR3 runs to 15 residues. The CDR3 region has the DNA TGTGCCAGCAGTGACGGGACAGGGGCCTACAATGAGCAGTTCTTC. It translates to CASSDGTGAYNEQFF.

The gene calls are TRBV9 and TRBJ2-3; 7 nucleotides align to TRBD1. The CDR3 extends over 16 amino acids. Germline V gives CDR1 SGDLS, CDR2 YYNGEE. The V segment lost 0 bases and the J segment 1 base; nucleotides outside the gene matches: 5. The CDR3 protein is CASSVVAGGGTDTQYF. The CDR3 coding sequence is TGTGCCAGCAGCGTAGTAGCAGGGGGAGGCACAGATACGCAGTATTTT.

The chain uses TRBV7-9 and TRBJ1-6; the D is unclear. CDR3 size: 15 residues. CDR1 and CDR2 from the germline V gene are SEHNR and FQNEAQ (reference sequence). V was trimmed by 1 base and J by 5 bases, leaving 9 bases between them. The CDR3 loop is CASSLVAGNNSPLHF. The CDR3 nucleotides are TGTGCCAGCAGCTTAGTGGCGGGTAATAATTCACCCCTCCACTTT.

The chain links TRBV28 to TRBJ2-2, with TRBD2 identical over 9 bases. With V trimmed by 6 bases and J by 2 bases, 7 bases remained unmatched. The CDR3 has 16 amino acids. The germline gives CDR1 MDHEN, CDR2 SYDVKM. The CDR3, as DNA: TGTGCCAGCAGATCCCCTAGCGGGATAAACACCGGGGAGCTGTTTTTT. Translated: CASRSPSGINTGELFF.

The chain uses TRBV2 and TRBJ2-1, with 8 nucleotides matching TRBD2. V gave up 11 bases and J gave up 5 bases; unmatched junction bases: 8. The CDR3 consists of 13 residues. Germline lookup yields CDR1 SNHLY and CDR2 FYNNEI. CDR3 amino acids: CARRQRENNEQFF. The CDR3 coding sequence is TGTGCCCGGCGCCAGCGGGAGAACAATGAGCAGTTCTTC.

The CDR3 coding sequence is TGCGCCAGCAGCCTGGGGGAGGGGGAGGTTAATTCACCCCTCCACTTT. Encoded protein: CASSLGEGEVNSPLHF. V is TRBV4-1 and J is TRBJ1-6; D is perhaps TRBD1 (6 bases). Trimming removed 4 bases from V and 6 bases from J, with 16 bases in between. Germline CDR1 is MGHRA and CDR2 is YSYEKL. The CDR3 has 16 amino acids.

The J gene is TRBJ2-2, the V gene TRBV25-1; D is ambiguous. This CDR3 is 15 amino acids long. V lost 2 bases and J lost 2, with 9 bases in between. The germline V gene encodes CDR1 MGHDK and CDR2 SYGVNS. The CDR3 loop reads CASSEISSNTGELFF. For the CDR3, the DNA is TGTGCCAGCAGTGAAATTAGCAGCAACACCGGGGAGCTGTTTTTT.

The rearrangement links TRBV10-1 to TRBJ2-1, with D possibly matching TRBD2 (5 bases). CDR1 is WNHNN, CDR2 SYGVQD, per germline (reference sequence). The CDR3 runs 14 residues. V lost 5 bases to trimming and J lost 9 bases, with 17 bases between them. CDR3 coding DNA: TGCGCCAGCAGTAACCTAGCAGAGGGCCTTGAGCAGTTCTTC. This codes for CASSNLAEGLEQFF.

The CDR3 reads CASSLAGWNEQFF. The CDR3 DNA reads as TGTGCCAGCAGCTTGGCAGGGTGGAATGAGCAGTTCTTC. This chain uses TRBV5-4 with TRBJ2-1; a weak D match, TRBD1 (5 bases). Trimming pared 0 bases from V and 7 bases from J, leaving 8 bases between. The CDR3 runs to 13 residues. Germline CDR1 is SGHNT and CDR2 is YYREEE (reference sequence).

The V call is TRBV5-1, the J call TRBJ2-5; D unresolved. Per germline, CDR1 SGHRS and CDR2 YFSETQ. This CDR3 comprises 13 residues. V lost 5 bases, J lost 4 bases, and 12 bases lay in between. In DNA form, the CDR3 reads TGCGCCAGCAGTTACGGGTACCGAGAGACCCAGTACTTC. This translates into CASSYGYRETQYF.

The chain is built from TRBV28 and TRBJ2-7, with D possibly TRBD1 on 6 matching bases. Trimming left V 4 bases short and J 7 bases short, with 14 bases between. The CDR3 runs 13 residues. Per germline, CDR1 MDHEN and CDR2 SYDVKM. The CDR3 loop is CASSSGQLGEQYF. For the CDR3, the DNA is TGTGCCAGCAGTTCCGGACAGCTCGGGGAGCAGTACTTC.

CDR3 DNA: TGTGCCAGCAGCGAATCTAGCGGGGCCAATGAGCAGTTCTTC. Translation: CASSESSGANEQFF. The V call is TRBV9, the J call TRBJ2-1; 9 bases align to TRBD2. There are 14 residues in the CDR3. J gave up 6 bases and V 3 bases, and 4 bases lay outside the gene matches. CDR1 is SGDLS, CDR2 YYNGEE, per germline. The variable domain in full, with the rest retrieved from reference TRBV9 and TRBJ2-1, is DSGVTQTPKHLITATGQRVTLRCSPRSGDLSVYWYQQSLDQGLQFLIQYYNGEERAKGNILERFSAQQFPDLHSELNLSSLELGDSALYFCASSESSGANEQFFGPGTRLTVL.

The chain has TRBV7-8 and TRBJ1-5; 7 bases are shared with TRBD1. The V segment lost 6 bases and the J segment 11 bases; nucleotides outside the gene matches: 7. Per the germline V gene, CDR1 is SGHVS and CDR2 is FQNEAQ. This CDR3 comprises 12 residues. The CDR3 sequence is CASSNRGRAQHF. The CDR3 bases are TGTGCCAGCAGTAACAGGGGAAGGGCCCAGCATTTT. The whole variable domain, filled in from reference TRBV7-8 and TRBJ1-5, reads GAGVSQSPRYKVAKRGQDVALRCDPISGHVSLFWYQQALGQGPEFLTYFQNEAQLDKSGLPSDRFFAERPEGSVSTLKIQRTQQEDSAVYLCASSNRGRAQHFGDGTRLSIL.

The CDR3 loop reads CASSQGQGGSGTEAFF. CDR3 DNA: TGTGCCAGCTCCCAAGGACAGGGAGGATCGGGCACTGAAGCTTTCTTT. The rearrangement links TRBV18 to TRBJ1-1; 8 bases match TRBD1. The ends lost 6 bases at V and 4 bases at J; junction bases unmatched: 13. The CDR3 sequence is 16 residues long. Germline values: CDR1 KGHSH, CDR2 LQKENI.

In nucleotides, the CDR3 is TGTGCCAGCCGGACATTCCTGGGGTACAATGAGCAGTTCTTC. This translates into CASRTFLGYNEQFF. This chain connects TRBV6-1 to TRBJ2-1, with D possibly being TRBD1 (5 bases). V lost 8 bases and J 4 bases, leaving 15 bases between the germline ends. Germline-derived CDR1 and CDR2 are MNHNS and SASEGT. This CDR3 has 14 residues.